Listed here are 30 T cell receptor beta chains from one sample, sequenced in a study of T cells expressing NK-cell markers. Reprocessing the 5' RACE reads, TCRdb reports a single entry for every CDR3 protein and omits DNA. The sample totals roughly 420,000 distinct CDR3 sequences. Sample: blood T cells: a sorted CD56 or NKG2C T cell subset, CD4+ or CD8+ T cells, or bulk PBMC T cells (not recorded which). The receptor source for this set is a woman between 18 and 70 years old in good health.

The chain recombines TRBV4-2 with TRBJ2-5. This CDR3 spans 14 amino acids. Germline assignment: CDR1 LGHNA and CDR2 YNFKEQ. The CDR3 protein is CASSQGRYQETQYF.

This sequence joins TRBV15 and TRBJ1-4. In germline, CDR1 is LNHNV, CDR2 YYDKDF (reference sequence). The CDR3 is 13 amino acids. CDR3 residues: CATSKRTAEKLFF.

The rearrangement joins TRBV20-1 to TRBJ2-1; TCRdb indicates TRBD2, and absent DNA this call remains unverified. This CDR3 has 14 amino acids. The germline gives CDR1 DFQATT, CDR2 SNEGSKA (reference sequence). The CDR3 is CGYERPEGYNEQFF.

V gene TRBV7-6 combines with J gene TRBJ1-2; TCRdb returns TRBD1, unconfirmable since there is no DNA. The CDR3 length is 11 residues. CDR1 and CDR2 (germline): SGHVS, FNYEAQ. CDR3: CASGGNYGYTF. The variable domain in full, with the rest retrieved from reference TRBV7-6 and TRBJ1-2, is GAGVSQSPRYKVTKRGQDVALRCDPISGHVSLYWYRQALGQGPEFLTYFNYEAQQDKSGLPNDRFSAERPEGSISTLTIQRTEQRDSAMYRCASGGNYGYTFGSGTRLTVV.

The CDR3 loop is CASSQIRNSPLHF. The chain recombines TRBV4-3 with TRBJ1-6. CDR1 and CDR2 from the germline V gene are LGHNA and YSLEER. This CDR3 is 13 amino acids long.

The chain links TRBV29-1 to TRBJ2-6. The CDR3 spans 12 residues. CDR1 and CDR2 (germline): SQVTM, ANQGSEA. Here the CDR3 reads CSVWGGANVLTF. Combining the CDR3 with reference TRBV29-1 and TRBJ2-6 gives the whole variable domain SAVISQKPSRDICQRGTSLTIQCQVDSQVTMMFWYRQQPGQSLTLIATANQGSEATYESGFVIDKFPISRPNLTFSTLTVSNMSPEDSSIYLCSVWGGANVLTFGAGSRLTVL.

The chain uses TRBV5-1 and TRBJ2-6. The CDR3 is 15 amino acids. Germline V gene lookup returns CDR1 SGHRS and CDR2 YFSETQ. CDR3 residues: CASSLEESGANVLTF.

The chain carries TRBV4-3 and TRBJ1-6; TCRdb gives TRBD1 as the D gene, but with no DNA this cannot be confirmed. The length of the CDR3 is 16 residues. Germline values: CDR1 LGHNA, CDR2 YSLEER. The CDR3 sequence is CACSQYGASQDSPLHF.

J is TRBJ2-4 and V is TRBV12-3 or TRBV12-4; TCRdb's D gene call, TRBD1, goes unchecked for lack of DNA. This CDR3 contains 15 residues. This CDR3 reads CASSRPGLAENIQYF.

The chain recombines TRBV2 with TRBJ1-2. The CDR3 length is 13 residues. From germline, CDR1 is SNHLY and CDR2 FYNNEI. The CDR3 loop reads CASSEVGEGGYTF.

V usage is TRBV10-3 and J usage is TRBJ2-1; checking the TCRdb D call of TRBD2 is not possible without DNA. Germline V gene data show CDR1 as ENHRY and CDR2 as SYGVKD. The length of the CDR3 is 15 residues. The CDR3: CAIRPLAGGPNEQFF.

V gene TRBV5-4 combines with J gene TRBJ2-3; as DNA is missing, the TRBD1 call by TCRdb cannot be tested. The CDR3 spans 17 residues. Germline CDR1 reads SGHNT; CDR2 reads YYREEE (reference sequence). Here the CDR3 reads CASSLNLGAPGTDTQYF.

The rearrangement joins TRBV7-3 to TRBJ1-1. The CDR3 is 13 amino acids. CDR1 and CDR2 from the germline V gene are SGHTA and FQGTGA. CDR3: CASSLTRSLEAFF.

This chain joins TRBV28 and TRBJ2-5; TCRdb gives TRBD1 as the D gene, but with no DNA this cannot be confirmed. The CDR3 has 13 amino acids. Germline loops: CDR1 MDHEN, CDR2 SYDVKM. CDR3 residues: CASCQAAQETQYF. The full variable domain, rest sourced from reference TRBV28 and TRBJ2-5, is DVKVTQSSRYLVKRTGEKVFLECVQDMDHENMFWYRQDPGLGLRLIYFSYDVKMKEKGDIPEGYSVSREKKERFSLILESASTNQTSMYLCASCQAAQETQYFGPGTRLLVL.

V and J are TRBV4-3 and TRBJ1-1; TCRdb returns TRBD1, unconfirmable since there is no DNA. Germline CDR1 and CDR2: LGHNA and YSLEER. This CDR3 is 15 amino acids long. The CDR3 sequence: CASSQADRENTEAFF.

The chain recombines TRBV24-1 with TRBJ2-1; the TCRdb D gene call, TRBD1, has no DNA to confirm it. The length of the CDR3 is 13 residues. The germline gives CDR1 KGHDR, CDR2 SFDVKD. The CDR3 here is CATSDPHRNEQFF.

The V and J genes are TRBV7-8 and TRBJ2-1; no DNA is available, so the TRBD1 call from TCRdb remains unchecked. CDR1 is SGHVS, CDR2 FQNEAQ, per germline. The CDR3 contains 15 residues. The CDR3: CASSLRPGGYNEQFF.

The chain employs TRBV24-1 and TRBJ2-3; TCRdb gives TRBD2 as the D gene, but with no DNA this cannot be confirmed. Germline V gives CDR1 KGHDR, CDR2 SFDVKD. This CDR3 comprises 14 residues. CDR3 protein: CATSDFSGEDTQYF.

The V and J genes are TRBV24-1 and TRBJ2-1; TCRdb names TRBD1, which stays unverified in the absence of DNA. Germline V CDR1 and CDR2: KGHDR, SFDVKD. The CDR3 sequence is 13 residues long. CDR3 loop: CATSDLGRHEQFF.

The genes are TRBV28 and TRBJ1-2. The CDR3 covers 13 residues. Germline V gene lookup returns CDR1 MDHEN and CDR2 SYDVKM. CDR3 region: CASRAQDNYGYTF.

The chain joins TRBV12-3 or TRBV12-4 to TRBJ1-2; as DNA is missing, the TRBD1 call by TCRdb cannot be tested. CDR3 length: 13 amino acids. This CDR3 is CASSLSGGDGYTF.

The chain uses TRBV25-1 and TRBJ2-5; as DNA is missing, the TRBD2 call by TCRdb cannot be tested. This CDR3 comprises 14 residues. CDR1 and CDR2 (germline): MGHDK, SYGVNS. The CDR3 region is CASTDGTRSGPQYF. The full variable domain, with the rest looked up from reference TRBV25-1 and TRBJ2-5, is EADIYQTPRYLVIGTGKKITLECSQTMGHDKMYWYQQDPGMELHLIHYSYGVNSTEKGDLSSESTVSRIRTEHFPLTLESARPSHTSQYLCASTDGTRSGPQYFGPGTRLLVL.

V usage is TRBV9 and J usage is TRBJ2-7; TCRdb lists TRBD1, though no DNA is available to test this call. Germline lookup yields CDR1 SGDLS and CDR2 YYNGEE. The CDR3 has 14 amino acids. This CDR3 is CASSVDGTGYEQYF.

The V gene is TRBV12-3 or TRBV12-4, the J gene TRBJ2-7; lacking DNA, the TRBD1 call made by TCRdb goes unchecked. CDR3 length equals 14 residues. CDR3 sequence: CASSFQGPTYEQYF.

This chain connects TRBV11-2 to TRBJ2-1; absent DNA, TCRdb's TRBD1 call cannot be checked. The germline V gene has CDR1 SGHAT and CDR2 FQNNGV. This CDR3 has 14 residues. CDR3 sequence reads: CASSLDLPGDEQFF. The variable domain in full, completed from reference TRBV11-2 and TRBJ2-1, reads EAGVAQSPRYKIIEKRQSVAFWCNPISGHATLYWYQQILGQGPKLLIQFQNNGVVDDSQLPKDRFSAERLKGVDSTLKIQPAKLEDSAVYLCASSLDLPGDEQFFGPGTRLTVL.

The chain is built from TRBV4-2 and TRBJ1-5. The CDR3 extends over 16 amino acids. Germline CDR1 and CDR2: LGHNA and YNFKEQ. Here the CDR3 reads CASSQEAGNSNQPQHF.

V usage is TRBV7-2 and J usage is TRBJ1-6. This CDR3 comprises 14 residues. Germline values: CDR1 SGHTA, CDR2 FQGNSA. The CDR3 sequence: CASSPTATSSPLHF.

The chain joins TRBV20-1 to TRBJ2-2; TCRdb proposes TRBD1, but this gene call is untestable without DNA. The CDR3 covers 15 residues. CDR1 and CDR2 from the germline V gene are DFQATT and SNEGSKA (reference sequence). This CDR3 is CSASRGTANTGELFF.

V usage is TRBV12-3 or TRBV12-4 and J usage is TRBJ2-5; TCRdb selects TRBD2, and the lack of DNA leaves this call unchecked. This CDR3 contains 13 residues. CDR3 sequence reads: CASREGTKETQYF.

This chain uses TRBV4-1 with TRBJ1-5; TCRdb gives TRBD1 as the D gene, but with no DNA this cannot be confirmed. Germline V gives CDR1 MGHRA, CDR2 YSYEKL. This CDR3 has 15 residues. The CDR3 sequence is CASSYIQGSNQPQHF.